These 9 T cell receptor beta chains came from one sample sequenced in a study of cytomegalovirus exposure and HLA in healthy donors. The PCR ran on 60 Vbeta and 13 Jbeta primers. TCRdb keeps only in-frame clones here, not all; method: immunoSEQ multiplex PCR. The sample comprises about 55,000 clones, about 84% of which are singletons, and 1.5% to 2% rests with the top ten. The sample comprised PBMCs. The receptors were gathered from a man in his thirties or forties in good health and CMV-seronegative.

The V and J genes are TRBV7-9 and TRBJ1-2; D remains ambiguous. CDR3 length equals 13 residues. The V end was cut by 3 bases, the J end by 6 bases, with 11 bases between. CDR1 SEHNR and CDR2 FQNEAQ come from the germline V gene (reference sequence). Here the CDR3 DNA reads TGTGCCAGCAGCTTGGAACAGAGAGATGGCTACACCTTC. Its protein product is CASSLEQRDGYTF.

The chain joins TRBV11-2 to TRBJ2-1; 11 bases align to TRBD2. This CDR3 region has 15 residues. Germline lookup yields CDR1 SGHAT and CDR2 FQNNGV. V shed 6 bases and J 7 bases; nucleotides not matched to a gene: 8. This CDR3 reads CASSILAGVANEQFF. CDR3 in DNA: TGTGCCAGCAGTATACTAGCGGGAGTAGCAAATGAGCAGTTCTTC.

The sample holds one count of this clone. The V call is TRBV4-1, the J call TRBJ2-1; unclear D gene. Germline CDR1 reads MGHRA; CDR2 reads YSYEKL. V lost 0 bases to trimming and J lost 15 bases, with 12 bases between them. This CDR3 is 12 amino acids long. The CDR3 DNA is TGCGCCAGCAGCCAAGATGGAGCTGTCCCGTTCTTC. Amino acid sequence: CASSQDGAVPFF.

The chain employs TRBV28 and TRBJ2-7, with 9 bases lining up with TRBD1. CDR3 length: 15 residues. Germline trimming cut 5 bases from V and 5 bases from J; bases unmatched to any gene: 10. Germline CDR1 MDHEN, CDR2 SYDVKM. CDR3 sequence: CASSARDRDPDEQYF. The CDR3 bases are TGTGCCAGCAGTGCCCGGGACAGGGATCCGGACGAGCAGTACTTC.

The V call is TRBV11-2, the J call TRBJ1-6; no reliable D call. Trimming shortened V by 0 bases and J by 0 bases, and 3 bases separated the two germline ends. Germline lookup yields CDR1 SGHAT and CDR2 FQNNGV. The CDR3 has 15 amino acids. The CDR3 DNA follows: TGTGCCAGCAGCTTAGAGAGCTCCTATAATTCACCCCTCCACTTT. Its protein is CASSLESSYNSPLHF.

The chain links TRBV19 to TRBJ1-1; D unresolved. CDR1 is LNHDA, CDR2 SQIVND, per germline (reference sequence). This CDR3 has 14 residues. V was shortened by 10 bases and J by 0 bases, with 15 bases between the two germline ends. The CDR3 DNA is TGTGCCACCCAAGGGAGTTTTTTGAACACTGAAGCTTTCTTT. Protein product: CATQGSFLNTEAFF.

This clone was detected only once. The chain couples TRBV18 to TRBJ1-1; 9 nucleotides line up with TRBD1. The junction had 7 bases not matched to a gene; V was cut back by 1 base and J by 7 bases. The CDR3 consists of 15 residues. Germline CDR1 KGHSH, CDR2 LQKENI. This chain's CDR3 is CASSPRHTGGGEAFF. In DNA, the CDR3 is TGTGCCAGCTCACCACGGCACACAGGGGGCGGTGAAGCTTTCTTT.

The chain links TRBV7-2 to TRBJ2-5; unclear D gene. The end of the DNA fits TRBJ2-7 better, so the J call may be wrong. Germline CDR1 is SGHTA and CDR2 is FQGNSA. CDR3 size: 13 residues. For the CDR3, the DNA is TGTGCCAGCAGCTTACACGACTCCTACGAGCAGTACTTC. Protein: CASSLHDSYEQYF.

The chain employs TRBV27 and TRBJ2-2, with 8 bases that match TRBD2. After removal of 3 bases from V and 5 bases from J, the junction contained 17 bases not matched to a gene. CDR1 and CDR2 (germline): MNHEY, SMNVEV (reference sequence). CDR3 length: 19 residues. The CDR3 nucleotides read TGTGCCAGCAGTTTCCGTCCCAGGGGCCCAGCGGGGGAAACCGGGGAGCTGTTTTTT. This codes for CASSFRPRGPAGETGELFF.